This T cell receptor beta chain was sequenced for a study of cytomegalovirus exposure and HLA in healthy donors. Whole-study context: Genetic ancestry analysis placed around four fifths of the 410 or so donors that were genotyped in the Caucasian-associated cluster. Study-wide results and caveats: Follow-up analysis found HLA locus-dependent TCR association rates, highest for DRB1 and lowest for HLA-C. The Asian-associated ancestry cluster reportedly had fewer N-insertions than the approximately 670-donor mean in a later analysis. With further analysis later on, most CMV-associated TCR beta chains appeared HLA-restricted.

With regard to this clone: Its target is unknown.

13 Jbeta primers and 60 Vbeta primers were used for the PCR. Data came from immunoSEQ multiplex PCR; TCRdb stores just in-frame clones and leaves some out. In the table there are about 230,000 clones, around four fifths of which are singletons. Sequences were obtained from PBMCs. The source of this sequence is a woman between 40 and 50 years old in good health and CMV-seronegative.

This CDR3 reads CASSLGTLGETQYF. The CDR3 nucleotides are TGCGCCAGCAGCTTGGGGACTCTCGGGGAGACCCAGTACTTC. The chain has TRBV5-1 and TRBJ2-5; D may be TRBD2 (5 bases). Germline V gene data show CDR1 as SGHRS and CDR2 as YFSETQ. The CDR3 has 14 amino acids. V lost 0 bases and J lost 5, with 11 bases in between. Together with reference TRBV5-1 and TRBJ2-5, the CDR3 gives the full variable domain: KAGVTQTPRYLIKTRGQQVTLSCSPISGHRSVSWYQQTPGQGLQFLFEYFSETQRNKGNFPGRFSGRQFSNSRSEMNVSTLELGDSALYLCASSLGTLGETQYFGPGTRLLVL.